The 30 T cell receptor beta chains reported below all come from one sample, sequenced in a study of OX40 agonist ivuxolimab in advanced cancers. TCRdb's copy holds only in-frame clones and misses some; the assay was immunoSEQ multiplex PCR. This table holds tens of thousands of clones, 80% to 85% found once. Sequenced material: CD4+ or CD8+ T cells sorted from blood, taken in a trial of the OX40 agonist ivuxolimab. These receptor sequences come from an adult with an advanced solid tumor such as melanoma, head and neck, liver or kidney cancer.

This clone has just one count. CDR3 protein: CASSVGAGGGQETQYF. The CDR3 DNA follows: TGTGCCAGCAGCGTCGGGGCGGGGGGAGGCCAAGAGACCCAGTACTTC. V is TRBV9 and J is TRBJ2-5; 8 nucleotides line up with TRBD2. J was trimmed by 1 base and V by 2 bases; bases with no gene match: 7. The CDR3 is 16 residues long. Germline CDR1 is SGDLS and CDR2 is YYNGEE.

This rearrangement joins TRBV9 to TRBJ2-3, with 11 bases identical to TRBD1. Germline V gene data show CDR1 as SGDLS and CDR2 as YYNGEE. This CDR3 is built from 16 residues. V shed 4 bases and J 6 bases; nucleotides not matched to a gene: 10. The CDR3, as DNA: TGTGCCAGCAGCCCTGGACAGGGGGCGCGTCCCGATACGCAGTATTTT. Its protein product is CASSPGQGARPDTQYF.

The V gene is TRBV2, the J gene TRBJ2-5, with D perhaps TRBD1 (5 bases). The CDR3 runs 13 residues. V was trimmed by 3 bases and J by 5 bases, leaving 10 bases between them. CDR1 and CDR2 (germline): SNHLY, FYNNEI. The CDR3 nucleotides read TGTGCCAGCAGTGAGCTGGGGCGGGAGACCCAGTACTTC. Protein product: CASSELGRETQYF.

This clone came up a few times. The chain joins TRBV7-9 to TRBJ1-6, with no clear D. The CDR3 spans 12 residues. Germline CDR1 SEHNR, CDR2 FQNEAQ (reference sequence). V lost 8 bases and J 9 bases, leaving 11 bases between the germline ends. CDR3 region: CASEGPASPLHF. In DNA form, the CDR3 reads TGTGCCAGCGAAGGTCCCGCTTCACCCCTCCACTTT.

The chain employs TRBV6-5 and TRBJ1-5, with 9 nucleotides matching TRBD1. The germline V gene has CDR1 MNHEY and CDR2 SVGAGI. This CDR3 is 15 amino acids long. The V segment lost 5 bases and the J segment 2 bases; nucleotides outside the gene matches: 4. CDR3 in amino acids: CASSRGQGGNQPQHF. CDR3 DNA sequence: TGTGCCAGCAGTAGGGGACAGGGCGGCAATCAGCCCCAGCATTTT.

V gene TRBV27 combines with J gene TRBJ1-6; D is ambiguous. The germline V gene encodes CDR1 MNHEY and CDR2 SMNVEV (reference sequence). The CDR3 is made up of 17 amino acids. With 3 bases removed from V and 0 bases from J, the gap between germline ends came to 12 bases. The CDR3 DNA reads TGTGCCAGCAGTTTTCTCGCGGCCAGCTCCTATAATTCACCCCTCCACTTT. Encoded protein: CASSFLAASSYNSPLHF.

The chain is built from TRBV7-3 and TRBJ2-1; 10 bases match TRBD2. Germline V gene data show CDR1 as SGHTA and CDR2 as FQGTGA. There are 15 residues in the CDR3. The trim removed 4 bases at V and 6 bases at J, leaving 6 bases unmatched. The CDR3 protein is CASSSVAGGPNEQFF. In DNA, the CDR3 is TGTGCCAGCAGCTCCGTAGCGGGAGGCCCCAATGAGCAGTTCTTC.

The chain links TRBV5-4 to TRBJ2-7; TRBD1 matches 10 bases. This CDR3 region has 12 residues. Germline CDR1 and CDR2: SGHNT and YYREEE (reference sequence). The V segment lost 4 bases and the J segment 7 bases; nucleotides outside the gene matches: 2. Written as DNA, the CDR3 is TGTGCCAGCAGCCGGACAGGGGGGGAGCAGTACTTC. As protein: CASSRTGGEQYF.

The chain carries TRBV2 and TRBJ1-6, with 9 bases that match TRBD1. The V gene's germline CDR1 is SNHLY and CDR2 FYNNEI. The junction had 10 bases not matched to a gene; V was cut back by 4 bases and J by 0 bases. This CDR3 contains 19 residues. The CDR3 sequence: CASSGPGTGYSSYNSPLHF. The CDR3 nucleotides read TGTGCCAGCAGTGGGCCCGGGACAGGGTACAGCTCCTATAATTCACCCCTCCACTTT.

The chain couples TRBV5-8 to TRBJ2-3, with 9 bases fitting TRBD2. The CDR3 has 15 amino acids. The germline CDR1 and CDR2 sequences are SGHTS and YDEGEE. Germline trimming cut 1 base from V and 5 bases from J; bases unmatched to any gene: 5. The CDR3 DNA reads TGTGCCAGCAGCTTGCCCAGCGGGGGGAAAGATACGCAGTATTTT. Amino acids: CASSLPSGGKDTQYF.

The rearrangement uses TRBV28 and TRBJ2-7; tentatively, D is TRBD2 (6 bases). There are 14 residues in the CDR3. Looked up from germline, CDR1 is MDHEN and CDR2 is SYDVKM. V was clipped by 3 bases and J by 4 bases, with 13 bases between them. CDR3 region: CASSFDGTFYEQYF. The CDR3, as DNA: TGTGCCAGCAGTTTTGATGGGACTTTTTACGAGCAGTACTTC.

V gene TRBV28 combines with J gene TRBJ1-1; D might be TRBD1 (6 bases). The V gene's germline CDR1 is MDHEN and CDR2 SYDVKM. This CDR3 is 14 amino acids long. V lost 6 bases to trimming and J lost 4 bases, with 15 bases between them. CDR3 DNA sequence: TGTGCCAGCAGCCAACAGGGACGGGGCACTGAAGCTTTCTTT. This gives the protein CASSQQGRGTEAFF.

This clone occurred once. V usage is TRBV14 and J usage is TRBJ2-5; no clear D. CDR3 length: 12 residues. Trimming pared 4 bases from V and 5 bases from J, leaving 8 bases between. CDR1 is SGHDN, CDR2 FVKESK, per germline. DNA for the CDR3: TGTGCCAGCAGCCCTTTAGGGGAGACCCAGTACTTC. It encodes CASSPLGETQYF.

The genes are TRBV4-1 and TRBJ2-2; D uncertain. This CDR3 spans 14 amino acids. Trimming stripped 1 base from V and 7 bases from J, with 10 bases between. Germline V gene lookup returns CDR1 MGHRA and CDR2 YSYEKL. The CDR3: CASSQVGWDGELFF. In DNA, the CDR3 is TGCGCCAGCAGCCAAGTGGGATGGGACGGGGAGCTGTTTTTT.

The V and J genes are TRBV7-9 and TRBJ2-7; D ambiguous. The CDR3 is made up of 13 amino acids. Trimming took off 5 bases at V and 4 bases at J, with 12 bases between the two ends. Per the germline V gene, CDR1 is SEHNR and CDR2 is FQNEAQ (reference sequence). The CDR3 spells CASSPPLGYEQYF. CDR3 bases: TGTGCCAGCAGCCCACCGTTGGGTTACGAGCAGTACTTC.

This sequence joins TRBV27 and TRBJ2-7; unclear D gene. Between the trimmed V and J ends, which lost 3 bases and 0 bases, there was a span of 9 bases. This CDR3 comprises 14 residues. The germline CDR1 and CDR2 sequences are MNHEY and SMNVEV (reference sequence). For the CDR3, the DNA is TGTGCCAGCAGTTTGGGGTTCACCTCCTACGAGCAGTACTTC. This encodes CASSLGFTSYEQYF.

The J gene is TRBJ2-3, the V gene TRBV30; 8 nucleotides line up with TRBD2. J was trimmed by 2 bases and V by 0 bases; bases with no gene match: 4. Germline V gene data show CDR1 as GTSNPN and CDR2 as SVGIG (reference sequence). The CDR3 runs 15 residues. In DNA form, the CDR3 reads TGTGCCTGGAGTGTTTACGGGGGGGACACAGATACGCAGTATTTT. The encoded protein is CAWSVYGGDTDTQYF.

This clone was observed once. This chain links TRBV5-6 with TRBJ2-5; the D gene is possibly TRBD2 (6 bases). This CDR3 has 13 amino acids. V was pared by 2 bases and J by 10 bases, with 15 bases between. Germline V lookup: CDR1 SGHDT, CDR2 YYEEEE. CDR3 region: CASSFAGRRSQYF. The CDR3 DNA reads TGTGCCAGCAGCTTCGCGGGGCGTCGGAGCCAGTACTTC.

This chain connects TRBV6-5 to TRBJ2-1, with D possibly being TRBD2 (5 bases). Trimming took 2 bases from V and 9 from J, leaving 14 bases between them. CDR1 and CDR2 from the germline V gene are MNHEY and SVGAGI. This CDR3 contains 14 residues. DNA for the CDR3: TGTGCCAGCAGTTACCGCCCGCTAGCACCTGAGCAGTTCTTC. Translated, it gives CASSYRPLAPEQFF.

This chain uses TRBV4-2 with TRBJ2-1; D gene uncertain. The CDR3 length is 16 residues. V was trimmed by 0 bases and J by 0 bases, leaving 9 bases between them. Per the germline V gene, CDR1 is LGHNA and CDR2 is YNFKEQ. The CDR3 coding sequence is TGTGCCAGCAGCCAAGATTCTACGAGCTCCTACAATGAGCAGTTCTTC. Its protein is CASSQDSTSSYNEQFF.

The V gene is TRBV21-1, the J gene TRBJ1-2. TRBV21-1 is a pseudogene. This CDR3 is built from 20 residues. CDR3 region: CASSKAADRAGLSSNYGYTF. The DNA of the CDR3 is TGTGCCAGCAGCAAAGCCGCGGACCGAGCCGGCCTTTCCTCTAACTATGGCTACACCTTC.

The rearrangement uses TRBV29-1 and TRBJ1-2; no clear D gene. Germline CDR1 and CDR2: SQVTM and ANQGSEA. V was pared by 3 bases and J by 4 bases, with 9 bases between. The CDR3 contains 12 residues. The CDR3 protein is CSVESSSYGYTF. The CDR3 DNA follows: TGCAGCGTTGAGTCCAGCTCCTATGGCTACACCTTC.

The chain is built from TRBV5-8 and TRBJ2-2; tentatively, D is TRBD2 (5 bases). V was shortened by 7 bases and J by 0 bases, with 13 bases between the two germline ends. This CDR3 spans 15 amino acids. In germline, CDR1 is SGHTS, CDR2 YDEGEE. The CDR3 spells CASYSGNTNTGELFF. DNA of the CDR3: TGTGCCAGCTATTCCGGGAATACGAACACCGGGGAGCTGTTTTTT.

The chain uses TRBV2 and TRBJ1-5, with D unclear. V gave up 3 bases and J gave up 1 base, with 10 bases separating them. This CDR3 is built from 15 residues. From germline, CDR1 is SNHLY and CDR2 FYNNEI. In DNA form, the CDR3 reads TGTGCCAGCAGTGATCGCGTCGGAAGCAATCAGCCCCAGCATTTT. Amino acid sequence: CASSDRVGSNQPQHF.

The chain links TRBV4-3 to TRBJ2-7, with D possibly being TRBD1 (5 bases). The germline V gene encodes CDR1 LGHNA and CDR2 YSLEER. Trimming removed 1 base at V and 4 bases at J, with 20 bases between. The CDR3 loop spans 17 amino acids. The CDR3 protein is CASSQGLGLGLTYEQYF. As DNA, the CDR3 is TGCGCCAGCAGCCAAGGGCTGGGGCTCGGCCTTACTTACGAGCAGTACTTC.

The chain couples TRBV4-1 to TRBJ2-7; D possibly uses TRBD1 or TRBD2 (5 bases each). Looked up from germline, CDR1 is MGHRA and CDR2 is YSYEKL. V shed 4 bases and J shed 5 bases, with 15 bases lying between them. This CDR3 contains 14 residues. CDR3: CASSLASRDHEQYF. Written as DNA, the CDR3 is TGCGCCAGCAGCCTAGCGTCTCGGGACCACGAGCAGTACTTC.

The rearrangement uses TRBV25-1 and TRBJ2-4; D perhaps matches TRBD1 (5 bases). The CDR3 contains 13 residues. V was cut by 1 base and J by 6 bases, with 7 bases left in between. Germline CDR1 reads MGHDK; CDR2 reads SYGVNS. This CDR3 is CASSEWQGNIQYF. The CDR3 DNA reads TGTGCCAGCAGTGAATGGCAGGGAAACATTCAGTACTTC.

This clone was counted a single time. Here the CDR3 reads CASSLRGYNEQFF. The CDR3, as DNA: TGTGCCAGCAGTTTACGGGGATACAATGAGCAGTTCTTC. This sequence joins TRBV28 and TRBJ2-1, with D possibly being TRBD2 (5 bases). The V end lost 2 bases, the J end lost 4 bases, and 6 bases lay between the germline ends. Germline CDR1 and CDR2: MDHEN and SYDVKM. This CDR3 has 13 amino acids. Using reference TRBV28 and TRBJ2-1 for the parts outside the CDR3, the full variable domain is DVKVTQSSRYLVKRTGEKVFLECVQDMDHENMFWYRQDPGLGLRLIYFSYDVKMKEKGDIPEGYSVSREKKERFSLILESASTNQTSMYLCASSLRGYNEQFFGPGTRLTVL.

V and J are TRBV9 and TRBJ2-3; D remains ambiguous. The ends were cut back, 4 bases at V and 1 base at J, with 13 bases in the middle. The CDR3 has 15 residues. CDR1 and CDR2 (germline): SGDLS, YYNGEE. This chain's CDR3 is CASSKEPGGTDTQYF. The CDR3, as DNA: TGTGCCAGCAGCAAGGAACCTGGAGGCACAGATACGCAGTATTTT.

The V and J genes are TRBV5-1 and TRBJ2-1; no firm D call. CDR3 length: 12 residues. CDR1 and CDR2 from the germline V gene are SGHRS and YFSETQ. The V end lost 2 bases, the J end lost 10 bases, and 10 bases lay between the germline ends. The CDR3 coding sequence is TGCGCCAGCAGCTTTTCCGCTTGGGAGCAGTTCTTC. This codes for CASSFSAWEQFF.